One sample yielded the 13 T cell receptor beta chains listed below, sequenced in a study of human T cells and chemical hapten exposure. TCRdb fed the RACE reads into MiXCR, producing one record per CDR3 protein. The sample lists nearly 350,000 distinct CDR3 sequences, around 6.9% occurring once. Time point here: patch test 1, 2 weeks after DPC sensitization. Treatment: therapeutic diphenylcyclopropenone sensitization with weekly scalp DPC. The source material was whole blood, sampled in connection with sensitization to the hapten diphenylcyclopropenone (DPC). The receptor source for this set is a woman aged 18-29 years with alopecia areata. Some clones in this sample may be carry-over from other donors' samples.

The chain couples TRBV5-4 to TRBJ1-5, with D maybe TRBD1 (5 bases). CDR1 and CDR2 from the germline V gene are SGHNT and YYREEE (reference sequence). Trimming stripped 3 bases from V and 2 bases from J, with 15 bases between. This CDR3 contains 16 residues. CDR3 sequence (DNA): TGTGCCAGCAGCTCCGACGGACATAGGGGCAATCAGCCCCAGCATTTT. It yields the protein CASSSDGHRGNQPQHF.

Ten or more counts support this clonotype. The chain carries TRBV3-1 and TRBJ1-1; 8 bases are a match to TRBD1. CDR3 length: 13 residues. Germline trimming cut 3 bases from V and 7 bases from J; bases unmatched to any gene: 4. In germline, CDR1 is LGHDT, CDR2 YNNKEL (reference sequence). CDR3 DNA: TGTGCCAGCAGCCAGGACAGGGCGGGTGAAGCTTTCTTT. Translated: CASSQDRAGEAFF.

The chain is built from TRBV20-1 and TRBJ1-2, with D hard to call. Germline V gene lookup returns CDR1 DFQATT and CDR2 SNEGSKA (reference sequence). Trimming removed 0 bases at V and 3 bases at J, with 2 bases between. The CDR3 is 11 amino acids. CDR3 sequence reads: CSARDDYGYTF. CDR3 nucleotide sequence: TGCAGTGCTAGAGACGACTATGGCTACACCTTC.

There are many counts of this clonotype. The chain has TRBV4-2 and TRBJ2-1; 10 bases agree with TRBD2. V lost 0 bases to trimming and J lost 2 bases; unmatched junction nucleotides: 4. CDR1 and CDR2 (germline): LGHNA, YNFKEQ. This CDR3 is built from 17 residues. This chain's CDR3 is CASSQEFSGGAYNEQFF. The DNA of the CDR3 is TGTGCCAGCAGCCAAGAATTCAGCGGGGGGGCCTACAATGAGCAGTTCTTC.

This clonotype has a count of ten or more. This chain connects TRBV7-2 to TRBJ2-1, with 11 bases fitting TRBD2. Germline CDR1 and CDR2: SGHTA and FQGNSA. This CDR3 is 16 amino acids long. J gave up 4 bases and V 4 bases, and 6 bases lay outside the gene matches. CDR3 DNA sequence: TGTGCCAGCAGCTCCCAGACTAGCGGGGTGTACAATGAGCAGTTCTTC. Protein: CASSSQTSGVYNEQFF.

This clonotype was detected only a few times. The V call is TRBV20-1, the J call TRBJ1-1; D unclear. The CDR3 has 11 amino acids. The germline CDR1 and CDR2 sequences are DFQATT and SNEGSKA (reference sequence). Trimming shortened V by 5 bases and J by 5 bases, and 9 bases separated the two germline ends. CDR3 sequence: CSAGVETEAFF. CDR3 nucleotide sequence: TGCAGTGCTGGGGTCGAGACTGAAGCTTTCTTT.

V gene TRBV7-3 combines with J gene TRBJ2-1, with 11 bases identical to TRBD2. Trimming at V came to 4 bases and at J to 7 bases, leaving 6 bases not matched to a gene. Germline CDR1 is SGHTA and CDR2 is FQGTGA. The CDR3 is made up of 15 amino acids. The CDR3 DNA follows: TGTGCCAGCAGCTCACTTAGCGGGGGGGTTAATGAGCAGTTCTTC. Amino acids: CASSSLSGGVNEQFF.

There are a few counts of this clonotype. The chain employs TRBV6-5 and TRBJ1-4, with 7 bases fitting TRBD1. The V gene end was trimmed by 5 bases and the J gene end by 8 bases; junction bases not matched to a gene: 14. Per germline, CDR1 MNHEY and CDR2 SVGAGI. The CDR3 runs 16 residues. The CDR3 nucleotides read TGTGCCAGCAGTCCCTTTCAGGGGGAAAGAGAGGAAAAACTGTTTTTT. Its protein is CASSPFQGEREEKLFF.

This rearrangement joins TRBV2 to TRBJ1-5; D is unclear. The CDR3 consists of 13 residues. Germline-derived CDR1 and CDR2 are SNHLY and FYNNEI. The V end was cut by 2 bases, the J end by 4 bases, with 6 bases between. In nucleotides, the CDR3 is TGTGCCAGCAGTGAAAGGAAGAATCAGCCCCAGCATTTT. Translation: CASSERKNQPQHF.

This clonotype has a count of ten or more. The CDR3: CASSTSMTFFANEQFF. The CDR3 coding sequence is TGTGCCAGCAGCACTTCAATGACATTTTTTGCCAATGAGCAGTTCTTC. V and J are TRBV12-3 or TRBV12-4 and TRBJ2-1; D ambiguous. The CDR3 has 16 amino acids. Between the trimmed V and J ends, which lost 6 bases and 6 bases, there was a span of 21 bases.

This clonotype was counted a few times. This chain uses TRBV20-1 with TRBJ2-7, with 9 bases matching TRBD2. The V segment lost 0 bases and the J segment 3 bases; nucleotides outside the gene matches: 6. This CDR3 contains 15 residues. Germline CDR1 is DFQATT and CDR2 is SNEGSKA (reference sequence). The CDR3 spells CSARDSGGGDYEQYF. Written as DNA, the CDR3 is TGCAGTGCTAGAGATTCCGGCGGGGGGGACTACGAGCAGTACTTC.

This clonotype was detected many times. V usage is TRBV18 and J usage is TRBJ1-3; unclear D gene. Germline V gene lookup returns CDR1 KGHSH and CDR2 LQKENI. The CDR3 has 15 residues. The ends were cut back, 6 bases at V and 3 bases at J, with 15 bases in the middle. The CDR3 DNA sequence: TGTGCCAGCTCTCGGCCGGGTCTTGATGGAAACACCATATATTTT. Translation gives CASSRPGLDGNTIYF.

The sample holds a few counts of this clonotype. This chain joins TRBV4-3 and TRBJ2-3; TRBD2 might be the D (6 bases). Germline-derived CDR1 and CDR2 are LGHNA and YSLEER. Deletions cut 0 bases from V and 5 bases from J, with 9 bases between. The CDR3 totals 14 residues. CDR3 in DNA: TGCGCCAGCAGCCAAGATCGCGGGGTAGATACGCAGTATTTT. Translating gives CASSQDRGVDTQYF.